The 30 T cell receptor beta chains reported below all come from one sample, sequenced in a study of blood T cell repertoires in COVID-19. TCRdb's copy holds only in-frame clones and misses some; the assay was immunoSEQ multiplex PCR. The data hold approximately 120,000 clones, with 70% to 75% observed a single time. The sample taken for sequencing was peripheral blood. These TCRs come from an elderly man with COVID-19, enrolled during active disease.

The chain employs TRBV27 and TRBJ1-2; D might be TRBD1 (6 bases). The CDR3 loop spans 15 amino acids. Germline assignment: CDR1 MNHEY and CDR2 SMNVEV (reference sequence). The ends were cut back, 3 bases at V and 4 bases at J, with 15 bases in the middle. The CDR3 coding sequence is TGTGCCAGCAGTTTCGCCCCCACAGGGACCTATGGCTACACCTTC. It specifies CASSFAPTGTYGYTF.

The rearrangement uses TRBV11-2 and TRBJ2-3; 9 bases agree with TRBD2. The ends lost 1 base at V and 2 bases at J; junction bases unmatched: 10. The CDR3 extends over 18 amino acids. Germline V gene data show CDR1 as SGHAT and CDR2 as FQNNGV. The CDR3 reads CASSLALAGPPYTDTQYF. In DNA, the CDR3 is TGTGCCAGCAGCTTAGCCCTAGCGGGGCCACCTTACACAGATACGCAGTATTTT.

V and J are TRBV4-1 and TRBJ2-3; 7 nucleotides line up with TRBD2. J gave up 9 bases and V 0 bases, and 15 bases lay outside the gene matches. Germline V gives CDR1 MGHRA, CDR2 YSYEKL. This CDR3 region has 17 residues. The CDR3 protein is CASSQDSRTPGAGTQYF. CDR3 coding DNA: TGCGCCAGCAGCCAAGATTCCAGGACTCCGGGAGCGGGAACGCAGTATTTT.

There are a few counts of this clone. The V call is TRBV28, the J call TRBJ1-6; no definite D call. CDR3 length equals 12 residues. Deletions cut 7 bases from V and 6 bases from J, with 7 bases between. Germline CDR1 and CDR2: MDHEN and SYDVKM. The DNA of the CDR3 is TGTGCCAGCACCGTCCTTAATTCACCCCTCCACTTT. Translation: CASTVLNSPLHF.

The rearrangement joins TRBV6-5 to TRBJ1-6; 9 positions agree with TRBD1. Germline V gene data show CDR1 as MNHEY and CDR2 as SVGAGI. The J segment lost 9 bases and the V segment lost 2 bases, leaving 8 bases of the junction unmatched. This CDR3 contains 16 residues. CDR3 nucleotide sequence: TGTGCCAGCAGTTACGGCCCACAGGGGGCTGGTTCACCCCTCCACTTT. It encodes CASSYGPQGAGSPLHF.

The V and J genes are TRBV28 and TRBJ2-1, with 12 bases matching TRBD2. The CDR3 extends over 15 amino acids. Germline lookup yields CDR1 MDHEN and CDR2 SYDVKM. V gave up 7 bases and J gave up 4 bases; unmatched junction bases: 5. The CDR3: CASTPGTSGYNEQFF. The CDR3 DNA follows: TGTGCCAGCACCCCGGGGACTAGCGGGTACAATGAGCAGTTCTTC.

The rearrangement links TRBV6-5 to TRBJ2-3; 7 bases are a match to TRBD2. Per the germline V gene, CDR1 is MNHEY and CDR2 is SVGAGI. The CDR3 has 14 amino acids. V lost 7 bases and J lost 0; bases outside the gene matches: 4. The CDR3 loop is CASIPAGSTDTQYF. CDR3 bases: TGTGCCAGCATCCCAGCGGGGAGCACAGATACGCAGTATTTT.

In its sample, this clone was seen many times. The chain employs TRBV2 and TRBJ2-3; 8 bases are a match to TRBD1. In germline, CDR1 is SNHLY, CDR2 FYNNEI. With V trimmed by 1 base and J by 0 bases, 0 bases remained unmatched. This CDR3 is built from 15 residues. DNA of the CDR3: TGTGCCAGCAGTGAAGGACAGGGGAGCACAGATACGCAGTATTTT. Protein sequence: CASSEGQGSTDTQYF.

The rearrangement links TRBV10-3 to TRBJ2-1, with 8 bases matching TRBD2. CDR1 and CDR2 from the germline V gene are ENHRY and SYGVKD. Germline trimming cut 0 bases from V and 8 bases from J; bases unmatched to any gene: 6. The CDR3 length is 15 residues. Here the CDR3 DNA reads TGTGCCATCAGTGAGTCTGGCGGGAGGCGGGATGAGCAGTTCTTC. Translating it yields CAISESGGRRDEQFF.

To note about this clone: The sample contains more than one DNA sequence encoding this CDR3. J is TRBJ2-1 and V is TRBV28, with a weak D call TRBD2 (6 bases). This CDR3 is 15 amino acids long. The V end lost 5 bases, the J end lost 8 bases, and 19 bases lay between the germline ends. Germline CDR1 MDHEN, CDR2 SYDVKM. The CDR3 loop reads CASSQTSGRWDEQFF. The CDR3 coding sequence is TGTGCCAGCAGTCAGACTAGTGGGAGGTGGGATGAGCAGTTCTTC.

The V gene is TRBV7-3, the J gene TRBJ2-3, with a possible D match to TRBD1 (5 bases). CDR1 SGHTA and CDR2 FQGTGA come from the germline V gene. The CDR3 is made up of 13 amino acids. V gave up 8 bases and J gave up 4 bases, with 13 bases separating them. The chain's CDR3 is CASGRGHADTQYF. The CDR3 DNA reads TGTGCCAGCGGTAGGGGTCACGCAGATACGCAGTATTTT.

The CDR3 bases are TGCGCCAGCAGCCACCGCAGGGCAGGAAGTGTAAAACTGTTTTTT. Its translation is CASSHRRAGSVKLFF. The chain recombines TRBV4-3 with TRBJ1-4; a possible D gene is TRBD1 (5 bases). Germline values: CDR1 LGHNA, CDR2 YSLEER. The CDR3 loop spans 15 amino acids. V was cut by 3 bases and J by 10 bases, with 18 bases left in between.

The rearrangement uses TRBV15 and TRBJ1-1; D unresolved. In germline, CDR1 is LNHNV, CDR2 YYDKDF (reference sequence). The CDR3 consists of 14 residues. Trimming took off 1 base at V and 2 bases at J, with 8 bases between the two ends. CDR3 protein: CATSRVADNTEAFF. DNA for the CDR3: TGTGCCACCAGCAGAGTGGCAGATAACACTGAAGCTTTCTTT.

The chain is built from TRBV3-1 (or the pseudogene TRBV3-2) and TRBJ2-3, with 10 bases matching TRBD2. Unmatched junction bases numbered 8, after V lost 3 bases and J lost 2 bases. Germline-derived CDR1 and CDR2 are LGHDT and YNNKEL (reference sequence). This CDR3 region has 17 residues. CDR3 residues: CASSHVPSGRATDTQYF. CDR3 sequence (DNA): TGTGCCAGCAGCCATGTCCCCAGCGGGAGGGCCACAGATACGCAGTATTTT.

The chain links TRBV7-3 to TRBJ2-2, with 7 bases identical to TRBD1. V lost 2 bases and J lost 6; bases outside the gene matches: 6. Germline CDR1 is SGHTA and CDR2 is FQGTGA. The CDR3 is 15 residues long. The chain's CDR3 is CASSLSQGVAGELFF. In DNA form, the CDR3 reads TGTGCCAGCAGCTTATCTCAGGGGGTCGCCGGGGAGCTGTTTTTT.

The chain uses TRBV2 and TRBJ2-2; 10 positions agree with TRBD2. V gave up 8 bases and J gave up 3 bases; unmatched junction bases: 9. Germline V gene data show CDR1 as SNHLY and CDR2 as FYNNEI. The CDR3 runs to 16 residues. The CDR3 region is CASRSGRALDTGELFF. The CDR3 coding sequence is TGTGCCAGCCGGAGCGGGAGGGCCTTGGACACCGGGGAGCTGTTTTTT.

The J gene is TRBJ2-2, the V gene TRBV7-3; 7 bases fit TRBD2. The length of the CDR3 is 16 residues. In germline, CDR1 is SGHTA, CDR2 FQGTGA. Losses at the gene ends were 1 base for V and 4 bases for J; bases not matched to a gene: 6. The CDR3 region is CASSLKSSGPTGELFF. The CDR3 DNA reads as TGTGCCAGCAGCTTAAAGTCTAGCGGTCCCACCGGGGAGCTGTTTTTT. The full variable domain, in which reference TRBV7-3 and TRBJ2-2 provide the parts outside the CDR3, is GAGVSQTPSNKVTEKGKYVELRCDPISGHTALYWYRQSLGQGPEFLIYFQGTGAADDSGLPNDRFFAVRPEGSVSTLKIQRTERGDSAVYLCASSLKSSGPTGELFFGEGSRLTVL.

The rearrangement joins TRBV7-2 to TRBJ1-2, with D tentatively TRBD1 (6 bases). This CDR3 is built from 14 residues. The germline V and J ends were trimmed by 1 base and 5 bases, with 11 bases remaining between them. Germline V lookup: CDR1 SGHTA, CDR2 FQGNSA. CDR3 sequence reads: CASSLVGGTYGYTF. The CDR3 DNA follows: TGTGCCAGCAGCTTAGTAGGGGGAACATATGGCTACACCTTC.

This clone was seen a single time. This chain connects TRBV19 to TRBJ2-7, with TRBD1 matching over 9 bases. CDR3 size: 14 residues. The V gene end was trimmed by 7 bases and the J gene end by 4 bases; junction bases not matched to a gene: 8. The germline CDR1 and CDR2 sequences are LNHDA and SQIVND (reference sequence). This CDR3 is CASKMGQGPYEQYF. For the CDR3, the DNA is TGTGCCAGTAAGATGGGACAGGGTCCTTACGAGCAGTACTTC. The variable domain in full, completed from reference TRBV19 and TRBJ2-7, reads DGGITQSPKYLFRKEGQNVTLSCEQNLNHDAMYWYRQDPGQGLRLIYYSQIVNDFQKGDIAEGYSVSREKKESFPLTVTSAQKNPTAFYLCASKMGQGPYEQYFGPGTRLTVT.

The CDR3 spells CASGLSKTSDSYNEQFF. CDR3 DNA sequence: TGTGCTAGTGGTTTGTCCAAGACTAGCGATTCCTACAATGAGCAGTTCTTC. The chain couples TRBV12-5 to TRBJ2-1; 8 bases agree with TRBD2. The germline gives CDR1 LGHNT, CDR2 FRNRAP. V lost 2 bases and J lost 1; bases outside the gene matches: 7. The CDR3 has 17 residues. Combining the CDR3 with reference TRBV12-5 and TRBJ2-1 gives the whole variable domain DARVTQTPRHKVTEMGQEVTMRCQPILGHNTVFWYRQTMMQGLELLAYFRNRAPLDDSGMPKDRFSAEMPDATLATLKIQPSEPRDSAVYFCASGLSKTSDSYNEQFFGPGTRLTVL.

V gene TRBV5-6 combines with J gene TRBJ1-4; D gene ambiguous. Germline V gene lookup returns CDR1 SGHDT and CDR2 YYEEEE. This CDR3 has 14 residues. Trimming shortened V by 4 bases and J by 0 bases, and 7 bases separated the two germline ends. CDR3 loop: CASSPGTTNEKLFF. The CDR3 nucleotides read TGTGCCAGCAGCCCCGGGACAACTAATGAAAAACTGTTTTTT.

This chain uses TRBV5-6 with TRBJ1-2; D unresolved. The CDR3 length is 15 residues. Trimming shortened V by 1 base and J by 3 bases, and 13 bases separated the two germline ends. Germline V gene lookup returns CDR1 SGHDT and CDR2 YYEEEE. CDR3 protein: CASSLNLRGDYGYTF. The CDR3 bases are TGTGCCAGCAGCTTGAACCTTCGGGGAGACTATGGCTACACCTTC.

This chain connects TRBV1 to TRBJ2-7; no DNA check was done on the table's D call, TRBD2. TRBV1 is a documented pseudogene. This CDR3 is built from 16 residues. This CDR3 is CTSSQERTSGFYEQYF. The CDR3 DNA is TGCACCAGCAGCCAAGAAAGGACTAGCGGGTTTTACGAGCAGTACTTC.

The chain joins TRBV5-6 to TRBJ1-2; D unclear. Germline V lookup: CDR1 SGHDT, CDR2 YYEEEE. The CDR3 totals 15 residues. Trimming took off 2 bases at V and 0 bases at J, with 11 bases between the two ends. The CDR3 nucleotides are TGTGCCAGCAGCTTATGGAGTAGGTCTAACTATGGCTACACCTTC. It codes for CASSLWSRSNYGYTF.

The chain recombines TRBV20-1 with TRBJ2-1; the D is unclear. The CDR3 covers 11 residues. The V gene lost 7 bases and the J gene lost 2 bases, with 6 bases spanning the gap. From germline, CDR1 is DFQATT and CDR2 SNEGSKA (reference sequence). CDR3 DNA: TGCAGTGTTCTCCCCTACAATGAGCAGTTCTTC. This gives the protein CSVLPYNEQFF.

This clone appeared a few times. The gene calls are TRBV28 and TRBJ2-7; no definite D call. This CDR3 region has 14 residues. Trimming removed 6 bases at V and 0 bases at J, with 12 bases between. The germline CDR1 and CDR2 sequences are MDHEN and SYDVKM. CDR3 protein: CASRPVRGSYEQYF. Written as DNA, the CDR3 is TGTGCCAGCAGGCCTGTGAGAGGCTCCTACGAGCAGTACTTC.

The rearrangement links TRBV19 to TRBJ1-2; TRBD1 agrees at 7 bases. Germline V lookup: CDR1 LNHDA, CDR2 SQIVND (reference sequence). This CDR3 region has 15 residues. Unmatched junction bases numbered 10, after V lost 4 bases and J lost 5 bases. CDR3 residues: CASSTPRQGKYGYTF. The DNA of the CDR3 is TGTGCCAGTAGTACCCCACGACAGGGAAAGTATGGCTACACCTTC. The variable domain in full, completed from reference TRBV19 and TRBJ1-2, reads DGGITQSPKYLFRKEGQNVTLSCEQNLNHDAMYWYRQDPGQGLRLIYYSQIVNDFQKGDIAEGYSVSREKKESFPLTVTSAQKNPTAFYLCASSTPRQGKYGYTFGSGTRLTVV.

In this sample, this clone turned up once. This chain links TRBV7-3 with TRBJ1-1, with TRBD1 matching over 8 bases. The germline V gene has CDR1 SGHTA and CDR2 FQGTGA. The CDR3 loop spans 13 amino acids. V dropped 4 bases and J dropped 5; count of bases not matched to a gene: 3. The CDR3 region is CASSSQGGTEAFF. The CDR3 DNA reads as TGTGCCAGCAGCTCACAGGGGGGTACTGAAGCTTTCTTT.

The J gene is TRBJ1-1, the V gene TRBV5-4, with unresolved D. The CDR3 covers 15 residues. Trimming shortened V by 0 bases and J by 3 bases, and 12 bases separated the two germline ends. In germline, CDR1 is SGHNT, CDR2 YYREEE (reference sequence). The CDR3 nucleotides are TGTGCCAGCAGCTTGGCGAGGGAGGTGGACACTGAAGCTTTCTTT. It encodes CASSLAREVDTEAFF.

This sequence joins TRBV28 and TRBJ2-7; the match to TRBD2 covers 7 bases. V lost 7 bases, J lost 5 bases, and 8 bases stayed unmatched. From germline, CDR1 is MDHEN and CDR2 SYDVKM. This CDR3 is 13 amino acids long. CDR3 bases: TGTGCCAGCATCCCGGCGGGAGCCCACGAGCAGTACTTC. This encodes CASIPAGAHEQYF.